This T cell receptor beta chain was identified in a study of cytomegalovirus exposure and HLA in healthy donors. On this clone itself: As yet, its antigen is unknown.

Study results and limitations: Confirmation was obtained in vitro that a few CMV-associated chains are specific for CMV antigens. Reportedly, cytomegalovirus status was diagnosed with high sensitivity and specificity. The study listed approximately 160 cytomegalovirus-associated TCR beta chains. Many donors carried some public TCRs, although rarity characterized most TCR sequences.

After removal of 0 bases from V and 2 bases from J, the junction contained 6 bases not matched to a gene. The length of the CDR3 is 16 residues. Germline CDR1 LGHNA, CDR2 YSLEER. TCRdb's table, derived via immunoSEQ multiplex PCR, lists solely in-frame clones and lacks some. The repertoire holds 200,000 to 300,000 clones, with 87% as singletons. Specimen: PBMCs. The receptor comes from a man aged 18 to 29 in good health and CMV-seronegative. The rearrangement joins TRBV4-3 to TRBJ1-2; 7 nucleotides line up with TRBD1. DNA of the CDR3: TGCGCCAGCAGCCAAGATAGGGCAGGGGGGAACTATGGCTACACCTTC. Protein sequence: CASSQDRAGGNYGYTF.